The 27 T cell receptor beta chains below come from one sample, sequenced in a study of Ad26.COV2.S vaccination and SARS-CoV-2 variants. Data came from immunoSEQ multiplex PCR; TCRdb stores just in-frame clones and leaves some out. The sample holds roughly 500,000 clones, around nine tenths seen once. The treatment here: approximately 18 received Ad26.COV2.S at low or high dose, single or two shots; several received placebo; per-sample allocation not given. Samples came from day 63 after the first vaccine or placebo injection. The input for sequencing was peripheral blood, taken in a trial of Ad26.COV2.S vaccine versus placebo. The receptors were gathered from a person between 18 and 59 years old who received the Ad26.COV2.S COVID-19 vaccine or a placebo.

The CDR3 sequence is CASGSGEHEQYF. The CDR3 nucleotides read TGTGCCAGCGGTTCGGGAGAACACGAGCAGTACTTC. The chain carries TRBV19 and TRBJ2-7; possibly TRBD2 for D (6 bases). The CDR3 totals 12 residues. Trimming pared 9 bases from V and 5 bases from J, leaving 14 bases between. Germline CDR1 is LNHDA and CDR2 is SQIVND (reference sequence).

The chain uses TRBV7-9 and TRBJ2-7; D is unresolved. Germline V gene lookup returns CDR1 SEHNR and CDR2 FQNEAQ (reference sequence). Between the trimmed V and J ends, which lost 5 bases and 0 bases, there was a span of 8 bases. This CDR3 has 13 residues. CDR3 in amino acids: CASSPRASYEQYF. CDR3 sequence (DNA): TGTGCCAGCAGCCCACGGGCCTCCTACGAGCAGTACTTC.

This clone was seen a single time. The rearrangement uses TRBV7-3 and TRBJ2-5; D might be TRBD2 (6 bases). The CDR3 contains 14 residues. V was pared by 5 bases and J by 5 bases, with 15 bases between. From germline, CDR1 is SGHTA and CDR2 FQGTGA. The CDR3 DNA sequence: TGTGCCAGCAGCCCCGGACTAACGGGGGAGACCCAGTACTTC. Its protein is CASSPGLTGETQYF.

This chain links TRBV5-6 with TRBJ2-7, with 7 bases that match TRBD2. CDR3 size: 14 residues. The germline gives CDR1 SGHDT, CDR2 YYEEEE. V dropped 2 bases and J dropped 3; count of bases not matched to a gene: 5. The CDR3 spells CASSLAGRNYEQYF. In DNA, the CDR3 is TGTGCCAGCAGCTTAGCGGGACGAAACTACGAGCAGTACTTC.

This clone was observed once. The genes are TRBV28 and TRBJ1-1; maybe TRBD1 (6 bases). This CDR3 spans 13 amino acids. Deletions cut 5 bases from V and 1 base from J, with 8 bases between. The V gene's germline CDR1 is MDHEN and CDR2 SYDVKM. The CDR3 spells CASSRTANTEAFF. CDR3 in DNA: TGTGCCAGCAGTAGGACAGCGAACACTGAAGCTTTCTTT.

V gene TRBV5-1 combines with J gene TRBJ1-3; D is possibly TRBD1 (5 bases). V gave up 8 bases and J gave up 4 bases, with 13 bases separating them. Germline CDR1 SGHRS, CDR2 YFSETQ. The CDR3 has 13 residues. The CDR3 coding sequence is TGCGCCAGTACATCAGGGCCCGGAAACACCATATATTTT. Its protein product is CASTSGPGNTIYF.

This clone was seen more than once but under ten times. Within the sample, other DNA sequences also encode this same CDR3. The genes are TRBV6-2 or TRBV6-3 and TRBJ1-5; 8 bases agree with TRBD1. V trimming: 0 bases; J trimming: 7 bases; junction bases outside the gene matches: 5. The germline CDR1 and CDR2 sequences are MNHEY and SVGEGT. This CDR3 region has 15 residues. Here the CDR3 reads CASSYSRTGLQPQHF. In DNA form, the CDR3 reads TGTGCCAGCAGTTACTCCAGGACAGGGTTGCAGCCCCAGCATTTT.

This chain links TRBV5-4 with TRBJ2-1; TRBD2 is a possible D gene (5 bases). CDR3 length: 14 amino acids. Germline V gives CDR1 SGHNT, CDR2 YYREEE (reference sequence). With 0 bases removed from V and 5 bases from J, the gap between germline ends came to 9 bases. The CDR3 DNA reads as TGTGCCAGCAGCTTGGCAGCGGCGGACAATGAGCAGTTCTTC. Protein product: CASSLAAADNEQFF.

The V and J genes are TRBV7-9 and TRBJ2-3; maybe TRBD2 (6 bases). V shed 5 bases and J shed 3 bases, with 18 bases lying between them. The CDR3 covers 16 residues. Germline V gene data show CDR1 as SEHNR and CDR2 as FQNEAQ (reference sequence). Here the CDR3 reads CASSPNPSVATDTQYF. The DNA of the CDR3 is TGTGCCAGCAGCCCTAACCCTAGCGTAGCGACAGATACGCAGTATTTT.

This rearrangement joins TRBV9 to TRBJ2-2; TRBD2 matches 8 bases. The CDR3 spans 16 residues. Losses at the gene ends were 3 bases for V and 5 bases for J; bases not matched to a gene: 9. Per germline, CDR1 SGDLS and CDR2 YYNGEE. CDR3 coding DNA: TGTGCCAGCAGCGCCCCGCGGGGGGCGGGGACCGGGGAGCTGTTTTTT. This codes for CASSAPRGAGTGELFF.

The chain joins TRBV27 to TRBJ2-5, with 8 bases aligning to TRBD2. The trim removed 7 bases at V and 5 bases at J, leaving 12 bases unmatched. Germline V gene sequence: CDR1 MNHEY, CDR2 SMNVEV (reference sequence). The CDR3 runs to 15 residues. CDR3 DNA sequence: TGTGCCAGCACCATAAGCGGGAGAAGCGGGGAGACCCAGTACTTC. Protein sequence: CASTISGRSGETQYF.

This sequence joins TRBV6-5 and TRBJ2-5; D may be TRBD1 (5 bases). The CDR3 spans 15 residues. CDR1 and CDR2 (germline): MNHEY, SVGAGI. V was cut by 2 bases and J by 5 bases, with 15 bases left in between. The CDR3 DNA follows: TGTGCCAGCAGTTACGTAGGGGTTGGGAAGGAGACCCAGTACTTC. It is translated as CASSYVGVGKETQYF.

This chain connects TRBV7-2 to TRBJ2-1, with 9 nucleotides matching TRBD2. J was trimmed by 4 bases and V by 6 bases; bases with no gene match: 10. In germline, CDR1 is SGHTA, CDR2 FQGNSA. CDR3 length: 16 residues. The CDR3 reads CASRVGSAGGYNEQFF. CDR3 in DNA: TGTGCCAGCAGGGTGGGGTCGGCGGGAGGGTACAATGAGCAGTTCTTC. Full variable domain (outside the CDR3, taken from reference TRBV7-2 and TRBJ2-1): GAGVSQSPSNKVTEKGKDVELRCDPISGHTALYWYRQSLGQGLEFLIYFQGNSAPDKSGLPSDRFSAERTGGSVSTLTIQRTQQEDSAVYLCASRVGSAGGYNEQFFGPGTRLTVL.

This chain joins TRBV24-1 and TRBJ1-1; TRBD1 is a possible D gene (6 bases). The CDR3 is made up of 14 amino acids. In germline, CDR1 is KGHDR, CDR2 SFDVKD. V was cut by 12 bases and J by 5 bases, with 21 bases left in between. CDR3 sequence: CAPTRGQGGTEAFF. The CDR3 bases are TGTGCCCCCACCAGGGGTCAGGGTGGAACTGAAGCTTTCTTT.

This rearrangement joins TRBV5-1 to TRBJ2-7; D unresolved. Germline V gene sequence: CDR1 SGHRS, CDR2 YFSETQ. The V end lost 0 bases, the J end lost 4 bases, and 8 bases lay between the germline ends. This CDR3 is built from 13 residues. The CDR3 nucleotides read TGCGCCAGCAGCTTGGGTCTAGGTTACGAGCAGTACTTC. It translates to CASSLGLGYEQYF. The full variable domain, in which reference TRBV5-1 and TRBJ2-7 provide the parts outside the CDR3, is KAGVTQTPRYLIKTRGQQVTLSCSPISGHRSVSWYQQTPGQGLQFLFEYFSETQRNKGNFPGRFSGRQFSNSRSEMNVSTLELGDSALYLCASSLGLGYEQYFGPGTRLTVT.

The chain links TRBV30 to TRBJ2-7, with D uncertain. V was pared by 2 bases and J by 3 bases, with 11 bases between. Germline lookup yields CDR1 GTSNPN and CDR2 SVGIG (reference sequence). The CDR3 has 13 amino acids. The CDR3, as DNA: TGTGCCTGGAGTTCATCTTACAACTACGAGCAGTACTTC. It codes for CAWSSSYNYEQYF.

This clone was counted once. This rearrangement joins TRBV14 to TRBJ2-1; 9 bases agree with TRBD2. Per germline, CDR1 SGHDN and CDR2 FVKESK. V trimming: 0 bases; J trimming: 5 bases; junction bases outside the gene matches: 14. CDR3 size: 19 residues. CDR3 protein: CASSQDPQSGRILNNEQFF. The DNA for the CDR3 is TGTGCCAGCAGCCAAGATCCCCAGAGCGGGAGGATACTAAACAATGAGCAGTTCTTC.

This chain links TRBV3-1 (or the pseudogene TRBV3-2) with TRBJ1-6; D unclear. Germline V gene lookup returns CDR1 LGHDT and CDR2 YNNKEL (reference sequence). The CDR3 has 17 residues. V was shortened by 1 base and J by 2 bases, with 12 bases between the two germline ends. The CDR3: CASSQGKADTYNSPLHF. DNA of the CDR3: TGTGCCAGCAGCCAAGGTAAAGCCGATACCTATAATTCACCCCTCCACTTT.

CDR3 sequence (DNA): TGTGCCAGCTCGCGACAACGGGTAGATACGCAGTATTTT. Protein product: CASSRQRVDTQYF. The chain links TRBV9 to TRBJ2-3; D is unclear. V lost 7 bases and J lost 5, with 14 bases in between. The CDR3 runs 13 residues. The V gene's germline CDR1 is SGDLS and CDR2 YYNGEE.

This clone was detected only a few times. The genes are TRBV4-2 and TRBJ2-1; 9 nucleotides align to TRBD2. Germline values: CDR1 LGHNA, CDR2 YNFKEQ. This CDR3 is 17 amino acids long. With V trimmed by 5 bases and J by 8 bases, 16 bases remained unmatched. The CDR3 loop is CASSIAALAGVSHEQFF. The CDR3 coding sequence is TGTGCCAGCAGCATAGCCGCTTTAGCGGGAGTATCGCATGAGCAGTTCTTC.

This clone appeared once. The rearrangement uses TRBV7-9 and TRBJ2-1, with 8 positions matching TRBD2. With 1 base clipped from V and 3 bases from J, the junction kept 8 bases outside the gene matches. In germline, CDR1 is SEHNR, CDR2 FQNEAQ (reference sequence). This CDR3 is built from 17 residues. CDR3 sequence (DNA): TGTGCCAGCAGCTTAGGTTGGTCGGGAGGGAACTACAATGAGCAGTTCTTC. Residues: CASSLGWSGGNYNEQFF.

This chain links TRBV28 with TRBJ2-5, with 7 bases aligning to TRBD1. The V segment lost 7 bases and the J segment 1 base; nucleotides outside the gene matches: 6. This CDR3 has 14 residues. Germline V gives CDR1 MDHEN, CDR2 SYDVKM. The DNA for the CDR3 is TGTGCCAGCACTCTAGGGGGCCCCCAAGAGACCCAGTACTTC. Its translation: CASTLGGPQETQYF.

This clone was counted once. The gene calls are TRBV7-2 and TRBJ1-4; tentative D call: TRBD1 (6 bases). Trimming shortened V by 4 bases and J by 4 bases, and 16 bases separated the two germline ends. The germline V gene has CDR1 SGHTA and CDR2 FQGNSA. The CDR3 is 16 residues long. CDR3 residues: CASSYAGQALNEKLFF. For the CDR3, the DNA is TGTGCCAGCAGCTACGCGGGACAAGCCCTTAATGAAAAACTGTTTTTT. Supplemented by reference TRBV7-2 and TRBJ1-4, the full variable domain reads GAGVSQSPSNKVTEKGKDVELRCDPISGHTALYWYRQSLGQGLEFLIYFQGNSAPDKSGLPSDRFSAERTGGSVSTLTIQRTQQEDSAVYLCASSYAGQALNEKLFFGSGTQLSVL.

This rearrangement joins TRBV2 to TRBJ1-2; D may be TRBD1 (5 bases). Per germline, CDR1 SNHLY and CDR2 FYNNEI. CDR3 length: 12 amino acids. V was pared by 5 bases and J by 7 bases, with 11 bases between. DNA for the CDR3: TGTGCCAGCAGTAGGGACCGCGGTGGCTACACCTTC. This codes for CASSRDRGGYTF.

The table lists this clone with a count of one. The chain links TRBV15 to TRBJ2-1; 9 nucleotides match TRBD1. The CDR3 loop spans 14 amino acids. Germline CDR1 is LNHNV and CDR2 is YYDKDF (reference sequence). The V segment lost 2 bases and the J segment 8 bases; nucleotides outside the gene matches: 4. The CDR3 DNA reads as TGTGCCACCAGCAGACTACAGGGGGCCGATGAGCAGTTCTTC. It encodes CATSRLQGADEQFF.

The chain joins TRBV10-1 to TRBJ2-3, with 9 bases that match TRBD2. Germline loops: CDR1 WNHNN, CDR2 SYGVQD (reference sequence). The junction had 7 bases not matched to a gene; V was cut back by 3 bases and J by 6 bases. The CDR3 totals 15 residues. CDR3 residues: CASSDSQTSGDTQYF. The CDR3 DNA sequence: TGCGCCAGCAGTGATTCCCAGACTAGCGGTGATACGCAGTATTTT.

The V and J genes are TRBV4-1 and TRBJ1-5; a weak D match, TRBD1 (6 bases). In germline, CDR1 is MGHRA, CDR2 YSYEKL. The CDR3 length is 17 residues. Trimming cost V 0 bases and J 0 bases, with 12 bases left between them. CDR3 sequence: CASSQEGAGGSNQPQHF. DNA for the CDR3: TGCGCCAGCAGCCAAGAGGGGGCAGGAGGTAGCAATCAGCCCCAGCATTTT.